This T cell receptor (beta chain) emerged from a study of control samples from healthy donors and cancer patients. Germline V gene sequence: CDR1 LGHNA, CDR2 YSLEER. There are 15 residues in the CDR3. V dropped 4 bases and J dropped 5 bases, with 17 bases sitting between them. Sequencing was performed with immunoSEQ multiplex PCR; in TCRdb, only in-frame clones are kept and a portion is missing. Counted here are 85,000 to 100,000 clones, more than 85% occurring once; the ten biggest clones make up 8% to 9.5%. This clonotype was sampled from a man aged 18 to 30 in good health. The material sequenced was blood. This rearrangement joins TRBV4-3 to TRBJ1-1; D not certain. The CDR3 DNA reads TGCGCCAGCAGCCCCGCAGCCGGAACAGATACTGAAGCTTTCTTT. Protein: CASSPAAGTDTEAFF.